Listed below are T cell receptor beta chains from one sample, sequenced in a study of breast tumors, draining lymph nodes, adjacent tissues. In TCRdb, the multiplex PCR reads were re-called with MiXCR into one record per CDR3 protein. Of hundreds of thousands of distinct CDR3 sequences in the sample, 32% were seen once. The sample comprised axillary lymph node tissue. The receptors come from a female donor with breast cancer. Some clones in this sample may be carry-over from other donors' samples. CDR3s leave out the opening cysteine and the closing phenylalanine or tryptophan.

j_call v_call cdr3_aa
TRBJ2-1 TRBV20-1 SASRRSLSYNEQF
TRBJ1-5 TRBV12-3/TRBV12-4 ASSFVTGSQPQH
TRBJ2-3 TRBV2 ASSTSGSTTDTQY
TRBJ2-5 TRBV6-1 ASSFRDRGRQEAQY
TRBJ2-2 TRBV11-2 ASSSRGGSNTGELF
TRBJ1-6 TRBV19 ASRDNRGRGSPLH
TRBJ2-5 TRBV12-3/TRBV12-4 ASSFGRQETQY
TRBJ1-4 TRBV2 ASSEAAGEKLF
TRBJ2-5 TRBV11-1 ASSLELAAGLETQY
TRBJ1-5 TRBV20-1 SARDSASNQPQH
TRBJ2-1 TRBV6-2/TRBV6-3 ASSHSGTISYNEQF
. TRBV20-1 SARGGSGRYEQY
TRBJ1-2 TRBV5-1 ASSLAGTDYNGYT
TRBJ1-5 TRBV12-3/TRBV12-4 ASSFAGNRPQH
TRBJ1-5 TRBV20-1 SAVPGGNQPQH
TRBJ2-7 TRBV20-1 NASRPDRGRYEQY
TRBJ2-2 TRBV6-2/TRBV6-3 ASSHAGEQSGELF
TRBJ2-7 TRBV11-3 ASSLVRSSYEQY
TRBJ1-5 TRBV6-2/TRBV6-3 ASGGQWGNQPQH
TRBJ1-6 TRBV4-3 ASSLDRSYNSPLH
TRBJ2-3 TRBV20-1 SAINSGVADTQY
TRBJ2-7 TRBV7-6 ASSETGTTYEQY
TRBJ1-5 TRBV28 ASRARRRGQEETQH
TRBJ2-7 TRBV24-1 ATSSLDGTVYEQY
TRBJ2-5 TRBV20-1 SARESGTGGGDMGTQY
TRBJ2-1 TRBV7-3 ASSFPPGAEQF
TRBJ2-2 TRBV11-2 ASPALGGLAGGPPGELF
TRBJ2-1 TRBV5-1 ASSIPGLANPGSSYNEQF
TRBJ1-1 TRBV5-5 ASSLFDVNTEAF
TRBJ2-2 TRBV7-2 ASSFLGLADAGELF
TRBJ1-6 TRBV4-1 ASSPQGGDNSPLH
TRBJ2-5 TRBV7-2 ASSLVQGFGQETQY
TRBJ2-7 TRBV20-1 SASPGTGLSYEQY
TRBJ1-3 TRBV20-1 SASPPAAGDSNTIY
TRBJ2-7 TRBV12-3/TRBV12-4 ASSPSIRGFSYVQY
TRBJ1-2 TRBV6-4 ASRDRAGGYT
TRBJ1-5 TRBV7-8 ASSITRCNQLQH
TRBJ2-7 TRBV5-5 ASSLTNRGGPYEQY
TRBJ2-7 TRBV18 ASSPGRTNYEQY
TRBJ1-6 TRBV7-6 ASSLTNYNSPLH
TRBJ2-3 TRBV7-8 ASSLAQVTDTQY
TRBJ2-1 TRBV5-4 ASRIDNEQF
TRBJ2-5 TRBV7-2 ASSATGQLQETQH
TRBJ2-3 TRBV4-3 ASSQDWSSTQC
TRBJ2-4 TRBV27 ASSLSWTSVENIQY
TRBJ2-7 TRBV11-2 ASGGSSYEQY
TRBJ2-6 TRBV19 ASRKTGTGLSGANVLT
TRBJ2-3 TRBV7-9 ASSPLVGGLDTQY
TRBJ2-1 TRBV13 ASRGSGRADEQF
TRBJ2-2 TRBV6-5 ASSYSKASTGELF
TRBJ1-1 TRBV7-9 ASSPGSGNTEAF
TRBJ2-5 TRBV18 ASSPDFGETQY